The 5 T cell receptor beta chains below come from one sample, sequenced in a study of cytomegalovirus exposure and HLA in healthy donors. The PCR made use of 60 Vbeta and 13 Jbeta primers. TCRdb keeps only in-frame clones here, not all; method: immunoSEQ multiplex PCR. The repertoire has more than 100,000 clones, approximately 80% of them found once; the top ten carry 1.3% to 1.5%. Sequenced sample: PBMCs. The receptors derive from a woman in her 40s in good health and CMV-seronegative.

The J gene is TRBJ2-5, the V gene TRBV12-5, with D perhaps matching TRBD1 (5 bases). CDR1 and CDR2 (germline): LGHNT, FRNRAP. This CDR3 contains 16 residues. The V end was cut by 3 bases, the J end by 9 bases, with 23 bases between. Here the CDR3 DNA reads TGTGCTAGTGGTTTTGCGCCGAGGCACCAAGAGACAGCCCAGTACTTC. Its protein is CASGFAPRHQETAQYF.

The chain is built from TRBV7-6 and TRBJ2-7, with a tentative D call TRBD1 (5 bases). Per germline, CDR1 SGHVS and CDR2 FNYEAQ. The CDR3 is 16 amino acids. Between the trimmed V and J ends, which lost 5 bases and 0 bases, there was a span of 17 bases. The CDR3 DNA sequence: TGTGCCAGCAGCCCCCTGACAGTCCTTGACTCCTACGAGCAGTACTTC. As protein: CASSPLTVLDSYEQYF.

The chain recombines TRBV9 with TRBJ2-5; 10 bases align to TRBD1. The CDR3 covers 16 residues. Germline V gene sequence: CDR1 SGDLS, CDR2 YYNGEE. The V gene end was trimmed by 4 bases and the J gene end by 3 bases; junction bases not matched to a gene: 9. CDR3 sequence (DNA): TGTGCCAGCAGCCTCGGGACAGGGGTCACCGAAGAGACCCAGTACTTC. It translates to CASSLGTGVTEETQYF.

The chain has TRBV5-1 and TRBJ1-4; D is possibly TRBD1 (6 bases). Trimming stripped 5 bases from V and 2 bases from J, with 13 bases between. Germline lookup yields CDR1 SGHRS and CDR2 YFSETQ. This CDR3 has 15 residues. The CDR3 loop reads CASRETGSTNEKLFF. CDR3 nucleotide sequence: TGCGCCAGCAGAGAAACAGGGTCCACTAATGAAAAACTGTTTTTT.

This clone was observed a handful of times. The J gene is TRBJ2-7, the V gene TRBV7-2, with D perhaps TRBD1 (5 bases). Looked up from germline, CDR1 is SGHTA and CDR2 is FQGNSA. The germline V and J ends were trimmed by 1 base and 6 bases, with 13 bases remaining between them. There are 14 residues in the CDR3. CDR3 region: CASSLVAGNSEQYF. DNA for the CDR3: TGTGCCAGCAGCTTAGTCGCAGGGAACTCCGAGCAGTACTTC. Together with reference TRBV7-2 and TRBJ2-7, the CDR3 gives the full variable domain: GAGVSQSPSNKVTEKGKDVELRCDPISGHTALYWYRQSLGQGLEFLIYFQGNSAPDKSGLPSDRFSAERTGGSVSTLTIQRTQQEDSAVYLCASSLVAGNSEQYFGPGTRLTVT.